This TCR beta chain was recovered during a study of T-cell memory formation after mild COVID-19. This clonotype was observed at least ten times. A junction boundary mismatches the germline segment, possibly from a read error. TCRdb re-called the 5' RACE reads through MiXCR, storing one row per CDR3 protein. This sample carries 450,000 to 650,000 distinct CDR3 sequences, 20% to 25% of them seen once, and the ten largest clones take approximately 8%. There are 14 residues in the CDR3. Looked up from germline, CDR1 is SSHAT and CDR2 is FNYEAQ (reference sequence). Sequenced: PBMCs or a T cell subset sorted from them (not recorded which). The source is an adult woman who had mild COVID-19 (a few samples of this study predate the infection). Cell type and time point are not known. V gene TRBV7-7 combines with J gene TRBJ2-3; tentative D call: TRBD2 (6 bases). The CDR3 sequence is CASSLGLFTDTQYF. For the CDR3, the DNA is TGTGCTAGCAGCTTGGGACTTTTCACAGATACGCAGTATTTT.